This TCR beta chain was obtained from a study of T cell changes during pregnancy in multiple sclerosis. Some clones are missing from TCRdb's copy, which holds only in-frame ones; the method was immunoSEQ multiplex PCR. Found here are about 61,000 clones, more than 80% of them singletons; the top ten hold approximately 1%. Germline CDR1 is ENHRY and CDR2 is SYGVKD. The CDR3 covers 12 residues. Trimming cost V 3 bases and J 4 bases, with 7 bases left between them. V gene TRBV10-3 combines with J gene TRBJ2-7; no definite D call. The sample in question was peripheral blood, obtained in the first trimester of pregnancy. The sequence came from a female donor in good health, enrolled as a control in a pregnancy study. CDR3 loop: CAISEASYEQYF. CDR3 nucleotide sequence: TGTGCCATCAGTGAAGCTTCTTACGAGCAGTACTTC.